The clone carrying this T cell receptor beta chain turned up a few times. The antigen is unknown. The source of the sample is a study of post-analysis software for immune sequencing data. General study points: With F measure, samples from one preparation batch clustered together strongly. Among multiple sclerosis patients, normalized Chao1 diversity was significantly below that of controls. Patients carried several TRBV segments more frequently than controls did, and TRBV5-6, TRBV5-1 and TRBV20-1 were among them.

Carried by the TCR beta cDNA libraries were unique molecular identifiers. Researchers reported around 510,000 cDNA molecules coming from about 1 to 10 million T cells. TCRdb re-called the PCR reads through MiXCR, storing one row per CDR3 protein. The data hold about 760,000 distinct CDR3 sequences, with 30% observed a single time. The CDR3 consists of 13 residues. Germline loops: CDR1 SQVTM, CDR2 ANQGSEA. Trimming stripped 7 bases from V and 4 bases from J, with 16 bases between. This clonotype was obtained from a girl between 5 and 17 years old with multiple sclerosis. The sequencing sample was made of blood. The rearrangement links TRBV29-1 to TRBJ1-1, with D perhaps matching TRBD1 (5 bases). The CDR3 DNA follows: TGCAGCGGTAGAGGGGCTGGGGGCACTGAAGCTTTCTTT. Amino acid sequence: CSGRGAGGTEAFF.